Listed below are T cell receptor beta chains from one sample, sequenced in a study of shared clonotypes between healthy human individuals. Sequencing was performed with immunoSEQ multiplex PCR; in TCRdb, only in-frame clones are kept and a portion is missing. The sample gives more than 2,000,000 clones, roughly nine tenths of which show up once; over 0.12% is in the top ten. The sample consisted of naive CD4+ T cells sorted from blood. These receptors came from a man between 18 and 29 years old in good health. Each CDR3 is given with its conserved first and last residue. The D gene is left open where the match is weak. The size of a clone is reported for some rows only, either as once, few or many, or as a class for expanded clones.

>TRBV6-5|.|.|TRBJ1-1
TGTGCCAGCAACCGGGGGGGGGACACTGAAGCTTTCTTT
CASNRGGDTEAFF
>TRBV18|few|TRBD1|TRBJ2-5
TGTGCCAGCTCACCGCTGGACAGGGGAGAGACCCAGTACTTC
CASSPLDRGETQYF
>TRBV5-1|.|.|TRBJ2-2
TGCGCCAGCAGCTTGGTAGGCGGGGCCGGGGAGCTGTTTTTT
CASSLVGGAGELFF
>TRBV19|.|.|TRBJ1-5
TGTGCCAGTAGTATCGGTTTCGGTTATAGCAATCAGCCCCAGCATTTT
CASSIGFGYSNQPQHF
>TRBV29-1|.|.|TRBJ1-2
TGCAGCGTTAATTCAGGCAATGGCTACACCTTC
CSVNSGNGYTF
>TRBV10-1|.|.|TRBJ2-7
TGCGCCAGCAGTGAGTCGAGTGGTTACGAGCAGTACTTC
CASSESSGYEQYF
>TRBV18|.|.|TRBJ2-5
TGTGCCAGCTCACCACCGTCCTCGGGCGCAAATCGGGAGACCCAGTACTTC
CASSPPSSGANRETQYF
>TRBV28|.|TRBD1|TRBJ1-3
TGTGCCAGCAGACCACCGGGACAGGGGGCTGGCACCATATATTTT
CASRPPGQGAGTIYF
>TRBV18|.|TRBD2|TRBJ2-3
TGTGCCAGCTCACCCGGACTAGCGAAAGGCACAGATACGCAGTATTTT
CASSPGLAKGTDTQYF
>TRBV7-3|.|TRBD1|TRBJ2-2
TGTGCCAGCAGCTTAAACCCGACAGGGGCCCTCAACACCGGGGAGCTGTTTTTT
CASSLNPTGALNTGELFF
>TRBV6-6|.|.|TRBJ2-2
TGTGCCAGCAGTTACTTAGGGCTAGCCTACACCGGGGAGCTGTTTTTT
CASSYLGLAYTGELFF
>TRBV6-5|.|.|TRBJ2-3
TGTGCCAGCAGTTACTACGGACGGGGCCTCACAGATACGCAGTATTTT
CASSYYGRGLTDTQYF
>TRBV9|.|TRBD2|TRBJ2-1
TGTGCCAGCAGCCCTAACACCGCTAGCGGCTCCTACAATGAGCAGTTCTTC
CASSPNTASGSYNEQFF
>TRBV7-8|.|TRBD1|TRBJ2-7
TGTGCCAGCAGCTACTCCGGACAGGCGTACGAGCAGTACTTC
CASSYSGQAYEQYF
>TRBV30|.|.|TRBJ1-4
TGTGCCTGGAGTGCAGGGACAATTGGGGAAAAACTGTTTTTT
CAWSAGTIGEKLFF
>TRBV19|.|TRBD1|TRBJ2-3
TGTGCCAGTAGCCTACAGGGGGAAAAAGTAGATACGCAGTATTTT
CASSLQGEKVDTQYF
>TRBV19|once|.|TRBJ1-5
TGTGCCAGTAGTAACCGGGAGGGCGGTCAGCCCCAGCATTTT
CASSNREGGQPQHF
>TRBV6-6|.|.|TRBJ1-5
TGTGCCAGCAGTCAAGGGGACGCGAACAATCAGCCCCAGCATTTT
CASSQGDANNQPQHF
>TRBV9|.|.|TRBJ2-7
TGTGCCAGCAGCCCGCATGGCTCAACCTACGAGCAGTACTTC
CASSPHGSTYEQYF
>TRBV19|.|.|TRBJ1-2
TGTGCCAGTAGTATAGATCAGACGACGGCCGGCTACACCTTC
CASSIDQTTAGYTF
>TRBV12-5|.|.|TRBJ2-1
TGTGCTAGTGGTTTGGGGCCCTCCTCCAATGAGCAGTTCTTC
CASGLGPSSNEQFF
>TRBV7-2|.|TRBD1|TRBJ2-1
TGTGCCAGCAGCCCCCGGACAGGTAGGGTCAATGAGCAGTTCTTC
CASSPRTGRVNEQFF
>TRBV5-1|.|.|TRBJ1-1
TGCGCCAGCAGCTTGTATGAGGCTGGGAACACTGAAGCTTTCTTT
CASSLYEAGNTEAFF
>TRBV2|.|.|TRBJ1-1
TGTGCCAGCGCCAGTGTTGTGAACACTGAAGCTTTCTTT
CASASVVNTEAFF
>TRBV5-1|.|.|TRBJ2-3
TGCGCCAGCAGCTTGACGGGGGCGGGAGATACGCAGTATTTT
CASSLTGAGDTQYF
>TRBV7-2|.|.|TRBJ2-7
TGTGCCAGCAGCACTACCCCGACGGGGCTGGGGTACGAGCAGTACTTC
CASSTTPTGLGYEQYF
>TRBV11-2|.|.|TRBJ1-2
TGTGCCAGCAGCTCGGTCCCTCTAGGCTATGGCTACACCTTC
CASSSVPLGYGYTF
>TRBV27|.|TRBD2|TRBJ2-7
TGTGCCAGCAGTTTACTCAGCGGGAGGCCCGTGGAGCAGTACTTC
CASSLLSGRPVEQYF
>TRBV4-1|.|TRBD2|TRBJ2-1
TGCGCCAGCAGCCAAGGACTAGCGGGGGGGCCAGTTGAGCAGTTCTTC
CASSQGLAGGPVEQFF
>TRBV19|.|.|TRBJ2-5
TGTGCCAGTGCTTTTGTGGGTCGGGAAGAGACCCAGTACTTC
CASAFVGREETQYF
>TRBV11-2|.|TRBD1|TRBJ2-7
TGTGCCAGCAGCCTCCGCAGCTTGGACAGGGCAGGGGGGCAGTACTTC
CASSLRSLDRAGGQYF
>TRBV5-1|.|.|TRBJ2-5
TGCGCCAGCAGCACAGGACAGCCCGGCTGGGAGACCCAGTACTTC
CASSTGQPGWETQYF
>TRBV30|.|.|TRBJ2-7
TGTGCCTGGAGTTCGGGTTCCTACGAGCAGTACTTC
CAWSSGSYEQYF
>TRBV7-2|.|.|TRBJ2-2
TGTGCCAGCAGCTTAGTAGTGATCACCGGGGAGCTGTTTTTT
CASSLVVITGELFF
>TRBV5-1|.|TRBD2|TRBJ2-7
TGCGCCTGCACCGGGACTAGCGGTTCCTACGAGCAGTACTTC
CACTGTSGSYEQYF
>TRBV7-9|.|.|TRBJ1-3
TGTGCCAGCGCAGCGGGCTCCTCTGGAAACACCATATATTTT
CASAAGSSGNTIYF
>TRBV7-2|.|.|TRBJ2-3
TGTGCCAGCAGCTTAGTCGCCCTCCTGGCAGATACGCAGTATTTT
CASSLVALLADTQYF
>TRBV30|.|TRBD2|TRBJ2-1
TGTGCCTGGGAGGACGGACTAGCGGGGGATGGCAATGAGCAGTTCTTC
CAWEDGLAGDGNEQFF
>TRBV30|.|.|TRBJ1-4
TGTGCCTGGAGGGCCGGGACTAAGAATGAAAAACTGTTTTTT
CAWRAGTKNEKLFF
>TRBV29-1|.|.|TRBJ2-3
TGCAGCGTTGGGGACCGGAGGGTAATCTCAGATACGCAGTATTTT
CSVGDRRVISDTQYF
>TRBV5-6|.|.|TRBJ1-1
TGTGCCAGCAGGCACTCGGAGCGAAGCATGAACACTGAAGCTTTCTTT
CASRHSERSMNTEAFF
>TRBV7-9|.|TRBD2|TRBJ2-3
TGTGCCAGCAGCACGACTAGCGGAAGCACAGATACGCAGTATTTT
CASSTTSGSTDTQYF
>TRBV27|.|.|TRBJ2-7
TGTGCCAGCAGGATAAGGTTGGGGATCATCTACGAGCAGTACTTC
CASRIRLGIIYEQYF
>TRBV5-1|.|.|TRBJ2-3
TGCGCCAGCAGCTTGGAGGCTTCCAACCCCACAGATACGCAGTATTTT
CASSLEASNPTDTQYF
>TRBV18|few|TRBD1|TRBJ1-1
TGTGCCAGCTCACCGCAGGGGGACACTGAAGCTTTCTTT
CASSPQGDTEAFF
>TRBV5-6|.|.|TRBJ2-5
TGTGCCAGCAGCCTCATATCGACGACAGGTCACGAGTACTTC
CASSLISTTGHEYF
>TRBV18|.|TRBD2|TRBJ2-5
TGTGCCAGCTCACCGGGACTAGCGGGAGTTATAGGAGGAGAGACCCAGTACTTC
CASSPGLAGVIGGETQYF
>TRBV25-1|.|.|TRBJ1-5
TGTGCCAGCAGTGAATCAGGCCTCAATCAGCCCCAGCATTTT
CASSESGLNQPQHF
>TRBV29-1|.|TRBD2|TRBJ2-3
TGTGTTAAGACTAGCGGGACTACAGATACGCAGTATTTT
CVKTSGTTDTQYF
>TRBV19|.|TRBD1|TRBJ2-3
TGTGCCACCACAGACCGGGACAGGTTAACAGATACGCAGTATTTT
CATTDRDRLTDTQYF
>TRBV11-2|.|.|TRBJ2-2
TGTGCCAGCAGCCCCGGAAACACCGGGGAGCTGTTTTTT
CASSPGNTGELFF
>TRBV28|.|.|TRBJ1-2
TGTGCCAGCAGTTTACCGCCCTATGGCTACACCTTC
CASSLPPYGYTF
>TRBV28|.|.|TRBJ1-6
TGTGCCAGCAGTTTCGGGCAGATTGATAATTCACCCCTCCACTTT
CASSFGQIDNSPLHF
>TRBV6-4|.|.|TRBJ2-7
TGTGCCAGCAGACAAAACTTGCAGACATTCTACGATGAGCAGTACTTC
CASRQNLQTFYDEQYF
>TRBV30|.|TRBD1|TRBJ1-5
TGTGCCTGGAGATCTTCCGGGACAGGTAATCAGCCCCAGCATTTT
CAWRSSGTGNQPQHF